The rows below give T cell receptor beta chains drawn from one sample of a study of cytomegalovirus exposure and HLA in healthy donors. The protocol was immunoSEQ multiplex PCR, while the TCRdb copy is restricted to in-frame clones and leaves out a portion. The table records 80,000 to 90,000 clones, approximately 80% of them present only once. The specimen sequenced was PBMCs. These receptor sequences come from a man aged 25 to 45 in good health and CMV-seronegative. Each CDR3 is given with its conserved first and last residue. Fields, in order: V gene, clone size, D gene, J gene, CDR3 length, CDR3 protein, CDR3 DNA. The D gene is left open where the match is weak. Size tells how often a clone was seen (once, few, many) or the class of an expanded clone, and some rows leave it out.

v_gene: TRBV28
abundance: once
d_gene: -
j_gene: TRBJ2-4
len: 15
CDR3aa: CASSPSDRQWDIQYF
CDR3nt: TGTGCCAGCAGTCCGTCGGACAGACAATGGGACATTCAGTACTTC

v_gene: TRBV7-8
abundance: -
d_gene: -
j_gene: TRBJ1-6
len: 15
CDR3aa: CASSLAQASTSPLHF
CDR3nt: TGTGCCAGCAGCTTAGCGCAGGCATCGACTTCACCCCTCCACTTT

v_gene: TRBV4-3
abundance: few
d_gene: -
j_gene: TRBJ1-5
len: 13
CDR3aa: CASSQGLNQPQHF
CDR3nt: TGCGCCAGCAGCCAGGGACTGAATCAGCCCCAGCATTTT

v_gene: TRBV6-1
abundance: -
d_gene: TRBD1
j_gene: TRBJ1-4
len: 20
CDR3aa: CASSEALGTDTIGQNEKLFF
CDR3nt: TGTGCCAGCAGTGAAGCGCTCGGGACAGACACCATTGGCCAAAATGAAAAACTGTTTTTT

v_gene: TRBV28
abundance: -
d_gene: -
j_gene: TRBJ1-6
len: 13
CDR3aa: CATSGLRNSPLHF
CDR3nt: TGTGCCACCTCGGGACTTCGGAATTCACCCCTCCACTTT

v_gene: TRBV7-2
abundance: -
d_gene: TRBD1
j_gene: TRBJ2-1
len: 13
CDR3aa: CASSRGQYNEQFF
CDR3nt: TGTGCCAGCAGCCGGGGACAGTACAATGAGCAGTTCTTC

v_gene: TRBV2
abundance: -
d_gene: -
j_gene: TRBJ2-1
len: 13
CDR3aa: CASSLRGGSEQFF
CDR3nt: TGTGCCAGCAGCCTTAGGGGGGGGTCGGAGCAGTTCTTC

v_gene: TRBV5-1
abundance: -
d_gene: -
j_gene: TRBJ2-7
len: 12
CDR3aa: CASSLQRSEQYF
CDR3nt: TGCGCCAGCAGCTTACAAAGATCCGAGCAGTACTTC

v_gene: TRBV19
abundance: -
d_gene: -
j_gene: TRBJ1-5
len: 15
CDR3aa: CASTRSGGDNQPQHF
CDR3nt: TGTGCCAGTACTCGAAGTGGAGGGGACAATCAGCCCCAGCATTTT

v_gene: TRBV7-9
abundance: -
d_gene: TRBD1
j_gene: TRBJ2-5
len: 14
CDR3aa: CASDLGTGQETQYF
CDR3nt: TGTGCCAGCGATCTCGGGACAGGGCAAGAGACCCAGTACTTC

v_gene: TRBV7-8
abundance: -
d_gene: -
j_gene: TRBJ2-7
len: 13
CDR3aa: CASSLIGSYEQYF
CDR3nt: TGTGCCAGCAGCTTAATAGGGAGCTACGAGCAGTACTTC

v_gene: TRBV28
abundance: few
d_gene: -
j_gene: TRBJ2-1
len: 16
CDR3aa: CASSFFQGSLNNEQFF
CDR3nt: TGTGCCAGCAGTTTCTTCCAGGGAAGTCTCAACAATGAGCAGTTCTTC

v_gene: TRBV19
abundance: -
d_gene: -
j_gene: TRBJ1-6
len: 15
CDR3aa: CASSIVGQNNSPLHF
CDR3nt: TGTGCCAGTAGTATTGTTGGACAGAATAATTCACCCCTCCACTTT

v_gene: TRBV28
abundance: few
d_gene: -
j_gene: TRBJ1-1
len: 11
CDR3aa: CASSLFAEAFF
CDR3nt: TGTGCCAGCAGTTTATTCGCTGAAGCTTTCTTT

v_gene: TRBV19
abundance: -
d_gene: TRBD1
j_gene: TRBJ2-5
len: 15
CDR3aa: CASSSSGTAGGTQYF
CDR3nt: TGTGCCAGTAGTTCTTCCGGGACAGCCGGTGGGACCCAGTACTTC

v_gene: TRBV6-5
abundance: -
d_gene: TRBD1
j_gene: TRBJ1-3
len: 15
CDR3aa: CASSLTGASGNTIYF
CDR3nt: TGTGCCAGCAGTTTAACAGGGGCATCGGGAAACACCATATATTTT

v_gene: TRBV4-1
abundance: -
d_gene: -
j_gene: TRBJ1-3
len: 18
CDR3aa: CASSQTGMPISRGNTIYF
CDR3nt: TGCGCCAGCAGCCAGACCGGGATGCCGATTAGCCGTGGAAACACCATATATTTT

v_gene: TRBV5-5
abundance: -
d_gene: -
j_gene: TRBJ1-1
len: 14
CDR3aa: CASSLWGRDTEAFF
CDR3nt: TGTGCCAGCAGCTTGTGGGGGCGCGACACTGAAGCTTTCTTT

v_gene: TRBV4-3
abundance: -
d_gene: TRBD1
j_gene: TRBJ1-2
len: 13
CDR3aa: CASSQTGGAGYTF
CDR3nt: TGCGCCAGCAGCCAAACAGGGGGGGCTGGCTACACCTTC

v_gene: TRBV19
abundance: -
d_gene: -
j_gene: TRBJ1-5
len: 14
CDR3aa: CASSIGQFNQPQHF
CDR3nt: TGTGCCAGTAGTATAGGTCAGTTTAATCAGCCCCAGCATTTT